The present TCR beta chain was sequenced within a study of blood T cell repertoires in COVID-19. Study in general: PBMCs, B-cell-depleted T cells, or T cells provided the cDNA or gDNA that made up the material.

Per the study methods: Nucleated cell counts were estimated from reference gene primer amplification. TCRdb's table, derived via immunoSEQ multiplex PCR, lists solely in-frame clones and lacks some. That table furnishes V, J and clone size, whereas the DNA furnished D and trimming. Of approximately 120,000 clones in the sample, around 88% were seen once. V was trimmed by 2 bases and J by 1 base, leaving 5 bases between them. CDR1 is MNHEY and CDR2 is SMNVEV in the germline V gene (reference sequence). This CDR3 has 13 amino acids. This clonotype originated in a human donor with acute or convalescent COVID-19. The donor label of this sample is uncertain. This sequence joins TRBV27 and TRBJ2-5; no clear D gene. Material for sequencing was peripheral blood. CDR3 protein: CASSLGAQETQYF. The CDR3 DNA sequence: TGTGCCAGCAGTTTAGGAGCCCAAGAGACCCAGTACTTC.